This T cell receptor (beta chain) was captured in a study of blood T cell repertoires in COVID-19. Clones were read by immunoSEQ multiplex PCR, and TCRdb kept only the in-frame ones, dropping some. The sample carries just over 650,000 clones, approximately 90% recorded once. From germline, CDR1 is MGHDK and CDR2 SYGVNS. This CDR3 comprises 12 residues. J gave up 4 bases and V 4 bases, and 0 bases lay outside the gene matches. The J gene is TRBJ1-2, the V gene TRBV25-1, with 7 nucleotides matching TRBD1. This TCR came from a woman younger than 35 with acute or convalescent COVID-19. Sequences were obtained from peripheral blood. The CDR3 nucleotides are TGTGCCAGCAGTGGGACAGGCTATGGCTACACCTTC. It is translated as CASSGTGYGYTF.